This is a list of T cell receptor beta chains from one sample in a study of CD4 T cells in relation to SARS-CoV-2 and coronaviruses. The protocol was immunoSEQ multiplex PCR, while the TCRdb copy is restricted to in-frame clones and leaves out a portion. The table has roughly 60,000 clones, approximately 94% seen once; the top ten hold 0.14%. Sequencing was performed on naive CD4+ T cells from PBMCs. The source is a human donor in good health. The CDR3 runs from the conserved cysteine through the conserved F or W. A D gene is named only where the DNA matches it firmly. Not all rows give a size; the values are once, few, many and, for expanded clones, a class.

V	D	J	size	DNA	CDR3
TRBV11-2	NA	TRBJ2-7	NA	TGTGCCAGCAGCTTAGATCCGCAGTCGCAGTACTTC	CASSLDPQSQYF
TRBV7-9	NA	TRBJ2-7	NA	TGTGCCGGGGGGCCTAGCGTAACCTACGAGCAGTACTTC	CAGGPSVTYEQYF
TRBV6-1	TRBD2	TRBJ2-2	NA	TGTGCCAGCAGTGAATTAACCGGGGGGGTCGGGGAGCTGTTTTTT	CASSELTGGVGELFF
TRBV28	NA	TRBJ2-7	NA	TGTGCCAGCACTCTAGGGGGACACCTCTACGAGCAGTACTTC	CASTLGGHLYEQYF
TRBV5-8	NA	TRBJ1-1	NA	TGTGCCAGCAGCTTGGTGTCTGGACTTCGCGCTGAAGCTTTCTTT	CASSLVSGLRAEAFF
TRBV30	TRBD1	TRBJ1-2	NA	TGTGCCTGGAGTGTACACAGGGGGCATGGCTACACCTTC	CAWSVHRGHGYTF
TRBV5-1	TRBD1	TRBJ1-5	NA	TGCGCCAGCAGCTTGGCAGGGGGGAGAAATCAGCCCCAGCATTTT	CASSLAGGRNQPQHF
TRBV21-1	NA	TRBJ2-5	NA	TGTGCCAGCACCCTACGAGAGCTAGCGGGAATTTTAGGTGAGACCCAGTACTTC	CASTLRELAGILGETQYF
TRBV7-8	NA	TRBJ1-5	NA	TGTGCCAGCAGCGCCGCAGAAACAGGCAATCAGCCCCAGCATTTT	CASSAAETGNQPQHF
TRBV28	NA	TRBJ1-3	NA	TGTGCCAGCAGTTTGGGGGGCTTAGGAAACACCATATATTTT	CASSLGGLGNTIYF
TRBV11-2	NA	TRBJ1-1	NA	TGTGCCAGCAGCTTAGATAGGCAGCGGAACACTGAAGCTTTCTTT	CASSLDRQRNTEAFF
TRBV5-1	NA	TRBJ2-1	NA	TGCGCCAGCAGCTTGGGTGGTGGGGGAATACTGGGGGATGAGCAGTTCTTC	CASSLGGGGILGDEQFF
TRBV21-1	NA	TRBJ2-1	NA	TGTGCCAGCAGCAAAGCCCTCTCTCTAGTCGATGAGCAGTTCTTC	CASSKALSLVDEQFF
TRBV5-1	NA	TRBJ2-2	NA	TGCGCCAGCAGCTCTAGGGTAGAGAACACCGGGGAGCTGTTTTTT	CASSSRVENTGELFF
TRBV5-1	NA	TRBJ2-5	NA	TGCGCCAGCAGCTTGGCAGGGAGTGAGACCCAGTACTTC	CASSLAGSETQYF
TRBV27	TRBD2	TRBJ2-1	NA	TGTGCCAGCAGTTTATCCGAACTAGCGGGAAGGTACAATGAGCAGTTCTTC	CASSLSELAGRYNEQFF
TRBV4-2	TRBD1	TRBJ1-1	NA	TGTGCCAGCAGCCAACACACGACAGGGTTGGTTAATGAAGCTTTCTTT	CASSQHTTGLVNEAFF
TRBV30	NA	TRBJ2-7	NA	TGTGCCTGGAGTGTAAAGCACGAGCAGTACTTC	CAWSVKHEQYF
TRBV7-3	TRBD2	TRBJ2-3	NA	TGTGCCAGCAGCTTAGCCGGGACTAGGGTTACAGATACGCAGTATTTT	CASSLAGTRVTDTQYF
TRBV27	TRBD2	TRBJ2-2	once	TGTGCCAGCAGTCGGACTAGGCTAGGCGGGGAGCTGTTTTTT	CASSRTRLGGELFF
TRBV5-5	TRBD2	TRBJ2-3	NA	TGTGCCAGCAGCCTCACGACTAGCGGGAGCGGCACAGATACGCAGTATTTT	CASSLTTSGSGTDTQYF
TRBV6-2/TRBV6-3	TRBD2	TRBJ2-5	NA	TGTGCCAGCAGTTACGGACTAGCGGGGCAAGAGACCCAGTACTTC	CASSYGLAGQETQYF
TRBV7-9	TRBD1	TRBJ1-2	NA	TGTGCCAGCAGCGTTACAGGGGCCTATGGCTACACCTTC	CASSVTGAYGYTF
TRBV27	TRBD1	TRBJ1-2	NA	TGTGCCAGCAGTTCCCTCACGGGACAGCTAACTAACTATGGCTACACCTTC	CASSSLTGQLTNYGYTF
TRBV11-2	NA	TRBJ2-5	NA	TGTGCCAGCAGCTTAAGGAGACATGAGACCCAGTACTTC	CASSLRRHETQYF
TRBV28	TRBD1	TRBJ2-4	NA	TGTGCCAGCAGGGGAATTACAGGGGTGGAGGCCAAAAACATTCAGTACTTC	CASRGITGVEAKNIQYF
TRBV10-3	NA	TRBJ2-3	NA	TGTGCCATCAGTGGTCGCGGGGGCACAGATACGCAGTATTTT	CAISGRGGTDTQYF
TRBV27	NA	TRBJ1-1	NA	TGTGCCAGCAGCCTACGGACTAGGGGCACTGAAGCTTTCTTT	CASSLRTRGTEAFF
TRBV7-9	NA	TRBJ2-7	NA	TGTGCCAGCATACCGACGGGGAATCCCCACGAGCAGTACTTC	CASIPTGNPHEQYF
TRBV9	NA	TRBJ2-1	NA	TGTGCCAGCAGCGTAGAGTTTCAGTTAGAGTTCTTC	CASSVEFQLEFF